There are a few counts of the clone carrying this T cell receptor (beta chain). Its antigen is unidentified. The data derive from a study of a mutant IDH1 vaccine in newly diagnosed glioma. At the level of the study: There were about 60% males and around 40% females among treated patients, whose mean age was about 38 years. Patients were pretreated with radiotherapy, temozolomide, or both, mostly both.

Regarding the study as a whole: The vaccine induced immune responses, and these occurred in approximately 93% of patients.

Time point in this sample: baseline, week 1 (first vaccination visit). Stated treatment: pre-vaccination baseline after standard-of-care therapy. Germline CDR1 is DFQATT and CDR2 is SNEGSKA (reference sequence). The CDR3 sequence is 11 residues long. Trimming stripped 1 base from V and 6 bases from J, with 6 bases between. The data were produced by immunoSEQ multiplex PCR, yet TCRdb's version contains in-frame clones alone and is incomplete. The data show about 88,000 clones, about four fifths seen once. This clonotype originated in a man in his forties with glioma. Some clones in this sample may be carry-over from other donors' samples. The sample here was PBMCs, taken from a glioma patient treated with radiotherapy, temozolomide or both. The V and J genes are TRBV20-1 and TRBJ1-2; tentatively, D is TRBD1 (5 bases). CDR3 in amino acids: CSARGGHGYTF. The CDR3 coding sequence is TGCAGTGCTAGAGGGGGCCATGGCTACACCTTC.